A single sample is the source of the 10 T cell receptor beta chains below, sequenced in a study of OX40 agonist ivuxolimab in advanced cancers. Here immunoSEQ multiplex PCR was the method, and the copy in TCRdb shows in-frame clones only, minus some. The data contain over 20,000 clones, 75% to 85% of them seen just once; the ten biggest clones take up around 33%. The source material was CD4+ or CD8+ T cells sorted from blood, sampled in a trial of the OX40 agonist ivuxolimab. These receptors all come from an adult with an advanced solid tumor such as melanoma, head and neck, liver or kidney cancer.

This chain uses TRBV5-6 with TRBJ1-2, with D uncertain. The CDR3 length is 14 residues. Germline CDR1 is SGHDT and CDR2 is YYEEEE. V lost 0 bases, J lost 6 bases, and 12 bases lay in between. The CDR3 is CASSLAAGEDGYTF. The CDR3 DNA reads TGTGCCAGCAGCTTGGCCGCCGGGGAGGATGGCTACACCTTC.

The chain links TRBV7-6 to TRBJ1-1; D ambiguous. Germline-derived CDR1 and CDR2 are SGHVS and FNYEAQ. This CDR3 region has 13 residues. The V end was cut by 1 base, the J end by 1 base, with 4 bases between. The CDR3 here is CASSLGSNTEAFF. DNA for the CDR3: TGTGCCAGCAGCTTAGGCTCGAACACTGAAGCTTTCTTT.

The chain uses TRBV5-6 and TRBJ2-5, with D perhaps matching TRBD2 (6 bases). The CDR3 length is 16 residues. V lost 4 bases and J lost 1, with 17 bases in between. The germline CDR1 and CDR2 sequences are SGHDT and YYEEEE. The CDR3 region is CASSGVGSGPQETQYF. Written as DNA, the CDR3 is TGTGCCAGCAGCGGCGTGGGTAGCGGTCCCCAAGAGACCCAGTACTTC.

The V gene is TRBV29-1, the J gene TRBJ2-1, with D perhaps TRBD2 (6 bases). Germline CDR1 and CDR2: SQVTM and ANQGSEA. V shed 2 bases and J shed 0 bases, with 11 bases lying between them. The CDR3 is 15 residues long. The CDR3 spells CSVEFPGSSYNEQFF. CDR3 nucleotides: TGCAGCGTTGAATTCCCCGGGAGCTCCTACAATGAGCAGTTCTTC.

The rearrangement uses TRBV27 and TRBJ2-7, with 12 bases fitting TRBD1. Germline-derived CDR1 and CDR2 are MNHEY and SMNVEV (reference sequence). The CDR3 spans 16 residues. J gave up 6 bases and V 6 bases, and 12 bases lay outside the gene matches. As DNA, the CDR3 is TGTGCCAGCAGCCAAAATCTAGGGACAGGGGGCCGCGAGCAGTACTTC. Translating it yields CASSQNLGTGGREQYF.

The chain recombines TRBV7-9 with TRBJ2-7; D is perhaps TRBD1 (6 bases). The V end lost 4 bases, the J end lost 2 bases, and 15 bases lay between the germline ends. The CDR3 has 15 residues. Per the germline V gene, CDR1 is SEHNR and CDR2 is FQNEAQ (reference sequence). CDR3 sequence reads: CASSSATGSPYEQYF. The DNA for the CDR3 is TGTGCCAGCAGCTCCGCAACAGGGAGTCCCTACGAGCAGTACTTC. The full variable domain, in which reference TRBV7-9 and TRBJ2-7 provide the parts outside the CDR3, is DTGVSQNPRHKITKRGQNVTFRCDPISEHNRLYWYRQTLGQGPEFLTYFQNEAQLEKSRLLSDRFSAERPKGSFSTLEIQRTEQGDSAMYLCASSSATGSPYEQYFGPGTRLTVT.

The chain is built from TRBV5-6 and TRBJ2-7; 8 bases map to TRBD2. V gave up 2 bases and J gave up 6 bases; unmatched junction bases: 10. Per germline, CDR1 SGHDT and CDR2 YYEEEE. The CDR3 consists of 15 residues. DNA of the CDR3: TGTGCCAGCAGCTTATTTCTAGCGGGTTTATGCGAGCAGTACTTC. As protein: CASSLFLAGLCEQYF.

The chain's CDR3 is CASSLDGTGVNGYTF. The CDR3 DNA sequence: TGCGCCAGCAGCTTGGATGGGACAGGGGTAAATGGCTACACCTTC. The chain joins TRBV5-1 to TRBJ1-2, with TRBD1 identical over 10 bases. Trimming removed 0 bases from V and 6 bases from J; junction bases left unmatched: 5. Germline lookup yields CDR1 SGHRS and CDR2 YFSETQ. The CDR3 spans 15 residues.

The genes are TRBV4-1 and TRBJ2-1; TRBD2 matches 13 bases. CDR1 and CDR2 from the germline V gene are MGHRA and YSYEKL. The CDR3 totals 17 residues. After removal of 3 bases from V and 7 bases from J, the junction contained 9 bases not matched to a gene. The CDR3 protein is CASSQNPLAGGGNEQFF. The CDR3 nucleotides read TGCGCCAGCAGCCAGAACCCACTAGCGGGAGGGGGGAATGAGCAGTTCTTC.

Only one count was recorded for this clone. J is TRBJ1-5 and V is TRBV6-1; D is unclear. There are 16 residues in the CDR3. V was clipped by 3 bases and J by 1 base, with 13 bases between them. Germline CDR1 MNHNS, CDR2 SASEGT. The CDR3 loop is CASSDPYWESNQPQHF. The CDR3 bases are TGTGCCAGCAGTGATCCATACTGGGAAAGCAATCAGCCCCAGCATTTT.